These 16 T cell receptor beta chains share one sample of origin, sequenced in a study of T-cell memory formation after mild COVID-19. One entry per CDR3 protein results from TCRdb running MiXCR on the 5' RACE reads. This table has roughly 550,000 distinct CDR3 sequences, about 20% appearing once. Sequenced sample: PBMCs or a T cell subset sorted from them (not recorded which). The receptors come from an adult woman who had mild COVID-19 (a few samples of this study predate the infection). Cell type and time point are not known.

The chain joins TRBV6-5 to TRBJ1-4, with TRBD1 identical over 7 bases. CDR3 size: 16 residues. With V trimmed by 2 bases and J by 4 bases, 7 bases remained unmatched. Germline V gene data show CDR1 as MNHEY and CDR2 as SVGAGI. CDR3 bases: TGTGCCAGCAGTTACACGCACAGGGGACGTAATGAAAAACTGTTTTTT. This codes for CASSYTHRGRNEKLFF.

The rearrangement uses TRBV7-3 and TRBJ2-3; 11 bases match TRBD1. Germline CDR1 and CDR2: SGHTA and FQGTGA. Trimming at V came to 6 bases and at J to 5 bases, leaving 7 bases not matched to a gene. The CDR3 covers 15 residues. The CDR3 sequence is CASRTGTGGKDTQYF. In DNA form, the CDR3 reads TGTGCCAGCAGGACCGGGACAGGGGGAAAAGATACGCAGTATTTT.

This sequence joins TRBV9 and TRBJ2-7; 13 bases agree with TRBD2. The CDR3 runs 16 residues. The germline V gene has CDR1 SGDLS and CDR2 YYNGEE. The trim removed 3 bases at V and 0 bases at J, leaving 3 bases unmatched. CDR3 DNA: TGTGCCAGCAGCGCCGGACTAGCGGGAGTCTCCTACGAGCAGTACTTC. Amino acids: CASSAGLAGVSYEQYF.

The V and J genes are TRBV9 and TRBJ2-7; TRBD1 matches 8 bases. CDR1 is SGDLS and CDR2 is YYNGEE in the germline V gene. This CDR3 has 15 residues. Unmatched junction bases numbered 10, after V lost 3 bases and J lost 5 bases. Here the CDR3 DNA reads TGTGCCAGCAGCGCCCTCGGTAACAGGGGGGACGAGCAGTACTTC. The encoded protein is CASSALGNRGDEQYF.

This chain links TRBV7-9 with TRBJ2-4, with D possibly being TRBD2 (6 bases). Germline-derived CDR1 and CDR2 are SEHNR and FQNEAQ (reference sequence). V was shortened by 4 bases and J by 4 bases, with 11 bases between the two germline ends. The CDR3 runs to 14 residues. CDR3 DNA: TGTGCCAGCAGCTCTCTCCGGGGGAAAAACATTCAGTACTTC. It translates to CASSSLRGKNIQYF.

This clonotype was counted a few times. The chain carries TRBV7-6 and TRBJ2-7, with a tentative D call TRBD2 (5 bases). V lost 4 bases and J lost 2, with 15 bases in between. The CDR3 spans 15 residues. The germline V gene has CDR1 SGHVS and CDR2 FNYEAQ. CDR3 sequence reads: CASSSQTGIPYEQYF. CDR3 coding DNA: TGTGCCAGCAGCTCACAGACCGGGATCCCCTACGAGCAGTACTTC.

In its sample, this clonotype was seen many times. The chain has TRBV6-5 and TRBJ2-2; the match to TRBD1 covers 7 bases. The V gene end was trimmed by 5 bases and the J gene end by 3 bases; junction bases not matched to a gene: 3. Germline-derived CDR1 and CDR2 are MNHEY and SVGAGI. The CDR3 is made up of 14 amino acids. DNA for the CDR3: TGTGCCAGCAGTCCGGGACAGTACACCGGGGAGCTGTTTTTT. Protein sequence: CASSPGQYTGELFF.

This clonotype has a count of ten or more. CDR3 protein: CASSQNADYTQYF. The CDR3 DNA sequence: TGCGCCAGCAGTCAGAATGCAGATTATACGCAGTATTTT. The rearrangement uses TRBV23-1 and TRBJ2-3; D ambiguous. TRBV23-1 is an open reading frame whose function is uncertain. Trimming stripped 3 bases from V and 7 bases from J, with 11 bases between. This CDR3 comprises 13 residues.

V is TRBV5-1 and J is TRBJ1-3; D is uncertain. The CDR3 is made up of 16 amino acids. Trimming cost V 0 bases and J 0 bases, with 10 bases left between them. Germline CDR1 is SGHRS and CDR2 is YFSETQ. The CDR3, as DNA: TGCGCCAGCAGCTTGGGACCCGGAGGCTCTGGAAACACCATATATTTT. Protein: CASSLGPGGSGNTIYF.

The J gene is TRBJ1-1, the V gene TRBV9, with a possible D match to TRBD1 (6 bases). Trimming left V 1 base short and J 3 bases short, with 10 bases between. Germline lookup yields CDR1 SGDLS and CDR2 YYNGEE. CDR3 length: 14 residues. CDR3 DNA sequence: TGTGCCAGCAGCGTAAGGCCAGGGGACACTGAAGCTTTCTTT. Translating gives CASSVRPGDTEAFF.

The J gene is TRBJ1-1, the V gene TRBV6-5; D is possibly TRBD1 (5 bases). This CDR3 region has 11 residues. Germline V CDR1 and CDR2: MNHEY, SVGAGI. V shed 8 bases and J shed 4 bases, with 8 bases lying between them. CDR3 nucleotide sequence: TGTGCCAGCCAAGGGGTCACTGAAGCTTTCTTT. It codes for CASQGVTEAFF.

This clonotype is a singleton in its sample. The chain recombines TRBV10-3 with TRBJ2-3, with a possible D match to TRBD2 (5 bases). The V gene lost 7 bases and the J gene lost 4 bases, with 12 bases spanning the gap. Germline V lookup: CDR1 ENHRY, CDR2 SYGVKD. The CDR3 is 13 residues long. The CDR3 DNA reads TGTGCCATCACGGGAAGTAGCTCAGATACGCAGTATTTT. This sequence encodes CAITGSSSDTQYF.

The chain recombines TRBV27 with TRBJ2-1; 12 nucleotides line up with TRBD2. CDR3 length equals 17 residues. The J segment lost 4 bases and the V segment lost 7 bases, leaving 11 bases of the junction unmatched. Per the germline V gene, CDR1 is MNHEY and CDR2 is SMNVEV (reference sequence). CDR3 sequence (DNA): TGTGCCAGCAAGGTGAGACTAGCGGGAGAGGGGTACAATGAGCAGTTCTTC. It specifies CASKVRLAGEGYNEQFF.

This clonotype came up many times. The chain uses TRBV30 and TRBJ1-5; D gene uncertain. The CDR3 contains 14 residues. CDR1 and CDR2 (germline): GTSNPN, SVGIG (reference sequence). V lost 0 bases and J lost 3, with 9 bases in between. DNA for the CDR3: TGTGCCTGGAGTGTACGGCTGATCAATCAGCCCCAGCATTTT. Protein sequence: CAWSVRLINQPQHF. The full variable domain, completed using reference TRBV30 and TRBJ1-5, is SQTIHQWPATLVQPVGSPLSLECTVEGTSNPNLYWYRQAAGRGLQLLFYSVGIGQISSEVPQNLSASRPQDRQFILSSKKLLLSDSGFYLCAWSVRLINQPQHFGDGTRLSIL.

This clonotype was seen many times. The rearrangement links TRBV5-1 to TRBJ2-1, with D unresolved. Trimming took 0 bases from V and 2 from J, leaving 9 bases between them. Germline values: CDR1 SGHRS, CDR2 YFSETQ. This CDR3 is built from 15 residues. CDR3 amino acids: CASSLETPTYNEQFF. CDR3 nucleotide sequence: TGCGCCAGCAGCTTGGAGACTCCCACCTACAATGAGCAGTTCTTC. The whole variable domain, filled in from reference TRBV5-1 and TRBJ2-1, reads KAGVTQTPRYLIKTRGQQVTLSCSPISGHRSVSWYQQTPGQGLQFLFEYFSETQRNKGNFPGRFSGRQFSNSRSEMNVSTLELGDSALYLCASSLETPTYNEQFFGPGTRLTVL.

This clonotype was seen a handful of times. The chain has TRBV19 and TRBJ1-5, with D unclear. The germline V gene encodes CDR1 LNHDA and CDR2 SQIVND (reference sequence). The CDR3 runs to 13 residues. Deletions cut 1 base from V and 3 bases from J, with 4 bases between. The chain's CDR3 is CASSIGVNQPQHF. In DNA form, the CDR3 reads TGTGCCAGTAGTATAGGGGTCAATCAGCCCCAGCATTTT.